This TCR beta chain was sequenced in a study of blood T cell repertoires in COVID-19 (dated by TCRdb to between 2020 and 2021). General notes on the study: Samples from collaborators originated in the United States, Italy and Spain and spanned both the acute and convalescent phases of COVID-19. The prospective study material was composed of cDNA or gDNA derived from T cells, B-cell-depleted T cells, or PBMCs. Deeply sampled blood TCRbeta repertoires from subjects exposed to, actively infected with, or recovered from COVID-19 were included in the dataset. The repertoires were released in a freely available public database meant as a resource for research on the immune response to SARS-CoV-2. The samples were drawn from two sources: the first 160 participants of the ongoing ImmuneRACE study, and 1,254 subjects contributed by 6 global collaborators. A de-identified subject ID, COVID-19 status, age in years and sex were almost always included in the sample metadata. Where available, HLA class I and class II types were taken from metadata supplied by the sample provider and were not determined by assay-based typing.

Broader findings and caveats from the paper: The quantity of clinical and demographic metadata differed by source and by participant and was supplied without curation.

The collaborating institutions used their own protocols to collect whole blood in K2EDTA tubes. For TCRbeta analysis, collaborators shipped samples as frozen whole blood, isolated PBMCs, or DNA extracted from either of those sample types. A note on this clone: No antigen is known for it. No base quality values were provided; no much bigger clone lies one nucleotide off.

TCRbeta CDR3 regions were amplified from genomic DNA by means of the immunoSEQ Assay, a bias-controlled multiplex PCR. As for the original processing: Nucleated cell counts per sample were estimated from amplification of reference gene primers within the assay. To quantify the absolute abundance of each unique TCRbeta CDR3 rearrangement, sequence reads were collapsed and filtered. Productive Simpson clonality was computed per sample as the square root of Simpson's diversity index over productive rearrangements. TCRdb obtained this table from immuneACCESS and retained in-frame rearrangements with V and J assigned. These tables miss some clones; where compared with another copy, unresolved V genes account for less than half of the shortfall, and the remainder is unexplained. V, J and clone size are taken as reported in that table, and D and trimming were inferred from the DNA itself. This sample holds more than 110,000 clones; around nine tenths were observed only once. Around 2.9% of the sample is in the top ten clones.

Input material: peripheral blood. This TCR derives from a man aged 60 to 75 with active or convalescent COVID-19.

The nucleotides are TGTGCCAGCAGCATCGGGACAGGTAGCACAGATACGCAGTATTTT. The resulting protein is CASSIGTGSTDTQYF. This sequence uses TRBV9 and TRBJ2-3, with 8 bases in between that match TRBD1. The CDR3, cysteine through phenylalanine, is 15 amino acids long. CDR3 DNA only is kept here, 45 bases in frame from base 1. Trimming leaves V shorter by 4 bases and J shorter by 0 bases, with the junction holding 4 bases beyond the gene matches. The germline V gene sets CDR1 to SGDLS and CDR2 to YYNGEE.